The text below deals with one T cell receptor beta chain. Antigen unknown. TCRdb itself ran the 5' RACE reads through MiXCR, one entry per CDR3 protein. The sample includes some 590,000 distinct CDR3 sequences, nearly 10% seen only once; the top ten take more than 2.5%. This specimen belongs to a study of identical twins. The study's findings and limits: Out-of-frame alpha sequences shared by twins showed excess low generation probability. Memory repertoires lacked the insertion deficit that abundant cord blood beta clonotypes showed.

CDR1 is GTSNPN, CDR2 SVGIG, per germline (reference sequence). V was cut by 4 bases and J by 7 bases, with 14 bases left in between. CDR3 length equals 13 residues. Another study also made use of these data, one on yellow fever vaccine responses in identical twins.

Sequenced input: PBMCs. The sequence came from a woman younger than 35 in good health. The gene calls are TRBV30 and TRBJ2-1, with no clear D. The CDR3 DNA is TGTGCCTGGACCTGGACCGCTGTGAATGAGCAGTTCTTC. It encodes CAWTWTAVNEQFF.